This T cell receptor beta chain originates from a study of CD8 T cells in Susac syndrome. The ends were cut back, 6 bases at V and 1 base at J, with 12 bases in the middle. Germline CDR1 reads SNHLY; CDR2 reads FYNNEI. This CDR3 region has 14 residues. The authors carried out high-throughput sequencing of TCR beta. They applied it to CD8+ and CD4+ T cells obtained from blood. It was treatment-naive patients with stable or active relapsing-remitting disease who made up the multiple sclerosis controls. Negative isolation yielded the CD8+ and CD4+ T cells, while FACS enriched the TEMRA cells. Random hexamers primed reverse transcription of about 0.45 to 1 ug RNA. Amplification of TCR beta CDR3 across 54 Vbeta and 13 Jbeta was performed with immunoSEQ multiplex PCR. A single record per CDR3 protein comes from TCRdb applying MiXCR to the immunoSEQ multiplex PCR reads. This sample has approximately 200,000 distinct CDR3 sequences, with about 94% found just once.

Sequenced input: CD8+ T cells from PBMCs. The V and J genes are TRBV2 and TRBJ1-2; D remains ambiguous. The TCR originated in a human donor with multiple sclerosis. The CDR3, as DNA: TGTGCCAGCAGGAGGGTGAGCCTTAACTATGGCTACACCTTC. It codes for CASRRVSLNYGYTF.